This T cell receptor (beta chain) appears in the sequencing data of a study of Tregs in tolerant kidney transplant recipients. Losses at the gene ends were 0 bases for V and 0 bases for J; bases not matched to a gene: 7. CDR1 and CDR2 (germline): SGDLS, YYNGEE. The CDR3 covers 17 residues. Related graft donors supplied nonmyeloablative bone marrow transplants, and mixed chimerism was transient. In the case of this clone: Its cognate antigen is unknown.

TCRdb's table, derived via immunoSEQ multiplex PCR, lists solely in-frame clones and lacks some. This table has about 50,000 clones, more than 70% appearing once. Findings and limits, study-wide: Antigen-driven expansion was suggested because donor-specific Tregs expanded more than all Tregs in tolerant patients.

This clonotype originated in a human patient who received a combined kidney and bone marrow transplant. The graft donor may account for some of the T cells. The starting material was CD8+ T cells from blood (PBMCs), obtained 12 months after the transplant. The V call is TRBV9, the J call TRBJ1-2, with TRBD1 matching over 8 bases. In DNA, the CDR3 is TGTGCCAGCAGCGTAGCCGAACAGGGGGTTCCTAACTATGGCTACACCTTC. Translated, it gives CASSVAEQGVPNYGYTF.